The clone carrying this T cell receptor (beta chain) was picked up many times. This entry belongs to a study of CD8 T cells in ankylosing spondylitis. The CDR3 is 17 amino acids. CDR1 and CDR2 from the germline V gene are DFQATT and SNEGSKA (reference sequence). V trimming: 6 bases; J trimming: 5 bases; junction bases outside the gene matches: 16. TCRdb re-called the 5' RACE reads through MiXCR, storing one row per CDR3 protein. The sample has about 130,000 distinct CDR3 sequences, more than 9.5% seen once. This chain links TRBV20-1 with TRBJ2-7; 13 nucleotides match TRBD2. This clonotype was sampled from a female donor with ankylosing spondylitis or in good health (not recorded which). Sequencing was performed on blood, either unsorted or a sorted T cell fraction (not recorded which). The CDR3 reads CSAEPGLAGYWGNEQYF. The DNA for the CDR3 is TGCAGTGCGGAACCGGGACTAGCGGGATACTGGGGGAACGAGCAGTACTTC.